The entry that follows covers one T cell receptor (beta chain) sequence. What it binds is not known. The sample originates from a study of T cell responses to AZD1222 COVID-19 vaccine. The assay was immunoSEQ multiplex PCR, and TCRdb's table has in-frame clones only and misses some. This table holds 140,000 to 150,000 clones, around 85% found once. Unmatched junction bases numbered 9, after V lost 4 bases and J lost 6 bases. The germline V gene encodes CDR1 SGHRS and CDR2 YFSETQ. The CDR3 loop spans 14 amino acids. Study outcomes and limitations: Spike regions recognized by vaccine-associated CD4 TCRs spanned the protein, led by 160-218 and 743-854. Spike-specific TCR breadth and depth rose after two AZD1222 doses. Sampling captured repertoires only after the peak T cell response. Donors were mostly white British, more females; clonal diversity possibly underestimated.

The receptor comes from an adult in good health. This chain connects TRBV5-1 to TRBJ1-2; 7 bases agree with TRBD1. This specimen was peripheral blood, taken on day 0 of AZD1222 vaccination. CDR3 sequence (DNA): TGCGCCAGCAGCACTAACACAGGGGAGGATGGCTACACCTTC. Its protein product is CASSTNTGEDGYTF.